The table lists the clone carrying this T cell receptor (beta chain) with many counts. What it recognizes is unknown. This entry belongs to a study of T cells in Graves' hyperthyroidism and ophthalmopathy. The ends were cut back, 7 bases at V and 0 bases at J, with 15 bases in the middle. The CDR3 totals 15 residues. Overall study findings and caveats: A model built on 13 V-J features separated ophthalmopathy from stable hyperthyroidism. Also found in blood were most expanded thyroid clonotypes above 0.001.

The study based diagnoses on clinical symptoms, serum thyroxine and TRAb, thyroid ultrasound and orbital computed tomography. RNA transcripts were the template for amplifying TCR beta CDR3 regions. The TCR CDR3 first-round RT-PCR relied on the HTBI primer set. TCRdb re-called the multiplex PCR reads with MiXCR, one entry per CDR3 protein. Of 280,000 or so distinct CDR3 sequences listed, 25% to 30% are singletons. The TCR comes from a man between 35 and 55 years old with Graves' hyperthyroidism that later progressed to Graves' ophthalmopathy. Sequenced input: blood. This rearrangement joins TRBV12-3 or TRBV12-4 to TRBJ1-1; D gene uncertain. CDR3 bases: TGTGCCAGCACGGCGCGGGTCGGTATGAACACTGAAGCTTTCTTT. Translated, it gives CASTARVGMNTEAFF.